This TCR beta chain was identified during a study of blood T cell repertoires in COVID-19. As for the study in general: Samples of COVID-19 (acute and convalescent) were obtained from the United States, Italy and Spain. The analysed material was cDNA or gDNA that came from T cells, B-cell-depleted T cells, or PBMCs.

In the original processing: Cell counts per sample came from amplifying reference gene primers. Produced via immunoSEQ multiplex PCR; TCRdb's table is partial and in-frame only. Clone size and V and J calls were adopted from that table, with D and trimming inferred from the DNA. Altogether hundreds of thousands of clones are present, around 87% being singletons, with the ten largest covering 3%. This CDR3 has 19 amino acids. The trim removed 1 base at V and 3 bases at J, leaving 8 bases unmatched. Germline V lookup: CDR1 SGDLS, CDR2 YYNGEE. The chain carries TRBV9 and TRBJ2-3; 16 nucleotides match TRBD2. This receptor was obtained from a human donor in a cohort sampled during active COVID-19. Specimen: peripheral blood. The CDR3 here is CASSVYGTSGRGGTDTQYF. The CDR3 DNA reads as TGTGCCAGCAGCGTATATGGGACTAGCGGGAGGGGAGGGACAGATACGCAGTATTTT.